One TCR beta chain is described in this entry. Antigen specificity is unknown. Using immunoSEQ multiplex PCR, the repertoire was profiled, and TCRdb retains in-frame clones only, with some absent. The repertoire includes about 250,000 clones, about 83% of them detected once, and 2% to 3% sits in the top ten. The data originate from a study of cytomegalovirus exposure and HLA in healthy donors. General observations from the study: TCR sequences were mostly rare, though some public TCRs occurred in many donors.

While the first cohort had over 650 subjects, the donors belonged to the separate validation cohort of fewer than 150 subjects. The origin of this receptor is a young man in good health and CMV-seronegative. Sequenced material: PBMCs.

The CDR3 reads CASSTSTGPFEKLFF. The CDR3 nucleotides read TGTGCCAGTAGTACCTCGACAGGGCCTTTCGAAAAACTGTTTTTT. The chain combines TRBV19 with TRBJ1-4; 7 positions agree with TRBD1. CDR1 and CDR2 from the germline V gene are LNHDA and SQIVND (reference sequence). CDR3 length equals 15 residues. V trimming: 4 bases; J trimming: 8 bases; junction bases outside the gene matches: 10.